This T cell receptor beta chain was recorded in a study of long-term antiretroviral therapy in people with HIV. Per germline, CDR1 SGHNT and CDR2 YENEEA. V was pared by 5 bases and J by 0 bases, with 7 bases between. This CDR3 has 13 amino acids. A remark on this clone: Its antigen is unknown.

The run of the v3.0 immunoSEQ assay was at survey level. Some clones are missing from TCRdb's copy, which holds only in-frame ones; the method was immunoSEQ multiplex PCR. The sample has around 30,000 clones; over 75% are singletons. General study points: ART adherence, viral resistance and therapy changes went undocumented. It was observed that HIV repertoires exhibited narrower CDR3 length ranges than controls.

The TCR originated in a middle-aged man with HIV. The chain employs TRBV11-3 and TRBJ2-5; D possibly corresponds to TRBD1 (6 bases). The starting material was unsorted PBMCs, obtained 3 years after starting antiretroviral therapy. Here the CDR3 reads CASSRTDQETQYF. The CDR3 region has the DNA TGTGCCAGCAGCCGGACAGACCAAGAGACCCAGTACTTC.